These 14 T cell receptor beta chains were all obtained from the same sample, sequenced in a study of beta chain features in type 1 diabetes. Study results and limitations: Across all four CD4+ subsets, people with type 1 diabetes showed modestly shorter TCRB CDR3s.

Expressed TCRB transcripts were sequenced, since all the RNA that had been isolated was reverse transcribed. Only in-frame clones appear in the TCRdb table, and some are missing; sequencing was by immunoSEQ multiplex PCR. The table shows around 650,000 clones, with about an eighth occurring only once. Which antigens these TCRs recognize remains unknown. Sample: naive CD4+ T cells from blood. Every receptor here comes from a man in his thirties or forties with type 1 diabetes.

The rearrangement uses TRBV5-6 and TRBJ2-3; no reliable D call. Per the germline V gene, CDR1 is SGHDT and CDR2 is YYEEEE. Trimming shortened V by 4 bases and J by 8 bases, and 17 bases separated the two germline ends. The CDR3 extends over 14 amino acids. The CDR3 region has the DNA TGTGCCAGCAGCATCAGGTCCGTTGCCATTACGCAGTATTTT. Translation gives CASSIRSVAITQYF. The entire variable domain, with the rest obtained from reference TRBV5-6 and TRBJ2-3, is as follows: DAGVTQSPTHLIKTRGQQVTLRCSPKSGHDTVSWYQQALGQGPQFIFQYYEEEERQRGNFPDRFSGHQFPNYSSELNVNALLLGDSALYLCASSIRSVAITQYFGPGTRLTVL.

This chain connects TRBV27 to TRBJ2-5, with unresolved D. Trimming pared 3 bases from V and 5 bases from J, leaving 10 bases between. Per the germline V gene, CDR1 is MNHEY and CDR2 is SMNVEV (reference sequence). The length of the CDR3 is 13 residues. The CDR3 DNA follows: TGTGCCAGCAGTTTTTCCAGGTGGGAGACCCAGTACTTC. Amino acids: CASSFSRWETQYF.

The genes are TRBV7-9 and TRBJ2-1; 7 positions match TRBD1. Germline V gene sequence: CDR1 SEHNR, CDR2 FQNEAQ (reference sequence). With V trimmed by 5 bases and J by 8 bases, 18 bases remained unmatched. The CDR3 has 17 residues. CDR3 sequence (DNA): TGTGCCAGCAGCACCAGCTTCGGGGTAGGGGGCAAGGATGAGCAGTTCTTC. This encodes CASSTSFGVGGKDEQFF.

Only a few counts were recorded for this clone. This chain links TRBV7-2 with TRBJ1-5; 10 positions match TRBD1. The CDR3 consists of 17 residues. The V segment lost 5 bases and the J segment 5 bases; nucleotides outside the gene matches: 12. Germline CDR1 SGHTA, CDR2 FQGNSA. The CDR3 DNA reads TGTGCCAGCAGCCTTGCCTCCGGGACAGGGGAGTATCAGCCCCAGCATTTT. Residues: CASSLASGTGEYQPQHF.

This chain connects TRBV6-5 to TRBJ1-6; D is uncertain. There are 13 residues in the CDR3. Trimming stripped 0 bases from V and 7 bases from J, with 4 bases between. CDR1 is MNHEY, CDR2 SVGAGI, per germline. In DNA form, the CDR3 reads TGTGCCAGCAGTTACTCGAAGAATTCACCCCTCCACTTT. This translates into CASSYSKNSPLHF.

A few counts support this clone. The V and J genes are TRBV19 and TRBJ2-1; TRBD2 agrees at 12 bases. There are 15 residues in the CDR3. From germline, CDR1 is LNHDA and CDR2 SQIVND (reference sequence). V dropped 5 bases and J dropped 10; count of bases not matched to a gene: 9. The CDR3 nucleotides are TGTGCCAGTAGTTCCGCTAGCGGGGGGGCAGAAGAGCAGTTCTTC. It is translated as CASSSASGGAEEQFF. The entire variable domain, with the rest obtained from reference TRBV19 and TRBJ2-1, is as follows: DGGITQSPKYLFRKEGQNVTLSCEQNLNHDAMYWYRQDPGQGLRLIYYSQIVNDFQKGDIAEGYSVSREKKESFPLTVTSAQKNPTAFYLCASSSASGGAEEQFFGPGTRLTVL.

Comments on this clone: Other DNA sequences from this sample encode an identical CDR3 as well. This chain links TRBV9 with TRBJ2-6; D is uncertain. The germline CDR1 and CDR2 sequences are SGDLS and YYNGEE. The CDR3 is made up of 14 amino acids. V gave up 0 bases and J gave up 0 bases, with 1 base separating them. The CDR3 loop reads CASSVDSGANVLTF. The CDR3 nucleotides read TGTGCCAGCAGCGTAGACTCTGGGGCCAACGTCCTGACTTTC.

This clone was seen more than once but under ten times. This chain uses TRBV14 with TRBJ2-7; D is uncertain. This CDR3 has 13 residues. Deletions cut 2 bases from V and 4 bases from J, with 9 bases between. Per the germline V gene, CDR1 is SGHDN and CDR2 is FVKESK. The CDR3 loop is CASSQMRRYEQYF. CDR3 in DNA: TGTGCCAGCAGCCAAATGCGCAGGTACGAGCAGTACTTC.

This clone was observed at least ten times. The chain has TRBV23-1 and TRBJ2-7; D call uncertain. TRBV23-1 belongs to the ORF category, with a function that is uncertain. V was shortened by 0 bases and J by 4 bases, with 10 bases between the two germline ends. This CDR3 is built from 14 residues. CDR3 residues: CASSQSTGLYEQYF. The CDR3 region has the DNA TGCGCCAGCAGTCAATCTACTGGGCTTTACGAGCAGTACTTC.

The rearrangement uses TRBV7-2 and TRBJ2-7, with D unresolved. V lost 4 bases to trimming and J lost 1 base, with 11 bases between them. CDR1 and CDR2 from the germline V gene are SGHTA and FQGNSA. The CDR3 consists of 14 residues. The CDR3 DNA reads TGTGCCAGCAGCTCGGCCGCTAATTCCTACGAGCAGTACTTC. Amino acid sequence: CASSSAANSYEQYF.

The chain carries TRBV19 and TRBJ1-4; possibly TRBD1 for D (5 bases). The V gene lost 5 bases and the J gene lost 0 bases, with 10 bases spanning the gap. CDR1 LNHDA and CDR2 SQIVND come from the germline V gene (reference sequence). CDR3 size: 15 residues. The DNA of the CDR3 is TGTGCCAGTAGTCCACCGGGGCCAACTAATGAAAAACTGTTTTTT. This gives the protein CASSPPGPTNEKLFF. The variable domain in full, with the rest retrieved from reference TRBV19 and TRBJ1-4, is DGGITQSPKYLFRKEGQNVTLSCEQNLNHDAMYWYRQDPGQGLRLIYYSQIVNDFQKGDIAEGYSVSREKKESFPLTVTSAQKNPTAFYLCASSPPGPTNEKLFFGSGTQLSVL.

This chain connects TRBV2 to TRBJ2-1; 12 bases line up with TRBD2. This CDR3 has 16 amino acids. Germline V gene sequence: CDR1 SNHLY, CDR2 FYNNEI. V was pared by 5 bases and J by 8 bases, with 10 bases of the junction left unmatched. The CDR3 loop is CASSSPSGGAWDEQFF. The CDR3 nucleotides read TGTGCCAGCAGTAGCCCTAGCGGGGGGGCCTGGGATGAGCAGTTCTTC.

This clone was seen a few times. The chain couples TRBV4-1 to TRBJ1-2; D is perhaps TRBD1 (5 bases). Trimming left V 3 bases short and J 4 bases short, with 15 bases between. The CDR3 runs to 15 residues. Germline lookup yields CDR1 MGHRA and CDR2 YSYEKL. CDR3 DNA sequence: TGCGCCAGCAGCCAGGAAAGGACAAATTTCTATGGCTACACCTTC. Protein: CASSQERTNFYGYTF.

The rearrangement uses TRBV4-3 and TRBJ1-2; D possibly corresponds to TRBD1 (5 bases). CDR1 is LGHNA and CDR2 is YSLEER in the germline V gene. Trimming took off 1 base at V and 8 bases at J, with 20 bases between the two ends. This CDR3 spans 16 amino acids. The CDR3 DNA is TGCGCCAGCAGCCAAGTGGGCTCAGGACTTGGACACGGCTACACCTTC. Protein: CASSQVGSGLGHGYTF.